The 14 T cell receptor beta chains listed next were all sequenced from one sample in a study of OX40 agonist ivuxolimab in advanced cancers. The data were produced by immunoSEQ multiplex PCR, yet TCRdb's version contains in-frame clones alone and is incomplete. The sample carries 55,000 to 60,000 clones, around 85% recorded once. The material was CD4+ or CD8+ T cells sorted from blood, obtained in a trial of the OX40 agonist ivuxolimab. Every receptor here comes from an adult with an advanced solid tumor such as melanoma, head and neck, liver or kidney cancer.

In its sample, this clone is medium-sized (0.01 to 0.1%). V usage is TRBV18 and J usage is TRBJ2-1; 9 positions match TRBD2. The CDR3 is 16 residues long. Germline loops: CDR1 KGHSH, CDR2 LQKENI. The ends lost 6 bases at V and 2 bases at J; junction bases unmatched: 8. The CDR3 is CASSPMGGRAYNEQFF. CDR3 in DNA: TGTGCCAGCTCGCCTATGGGCGGGAGGGCCTACAATGAGCAGTTCTTC.

For the CDR3, the DNA is TGTGCCAGCAGTTACTTGGCCGGGAACACTGAAGCTTTCTTT. This sequence encodes CASSYLAGNTEAFF. The rearrangement joins TRBV6-5 to TRBJ1-1; unclear D gene. This CDR3 spans 14 amino acids. The V end lost 1 base, the J end lost 1 base, and 7 bases lay between the germline ends. CDR1 MNHEY and CDR2 SVGAGI come from the germline V gene.

The rearrangement uses TRBV5-1 and TRBJ2-1, with 8 bases identical to TRBD2. The CDR3 consists of 14 residues. Germline trimming cut 4 bases from V and 4 bases from J; bases unmatched to any gene: 4. The germline V gene has CDR1 SGHRS and CDR2 YFSETQ. In nucleotides, the CDR3 is TGCGCCAGCAGCCTAGCGGGTGATTACAATGAGCAGTTCTTC. This translates into CASSLAGDYNEQFF. The entire variable domain, with the rest obtained from reference TRBV5-1 and TRBJ2-1, is as follows: KAGVTQTPRYLIKTRGQQVTLSCSPISGHRSVSWYQQTPGQGLQFLFEYFSETQRNKGNFPGRFSGRQFSNSRSEMNVSTLELGDSALYLCASSLAGDYNEQFFGPGTRLTVL.

V and J are TRBV7-7 and TRBJ2-2; 8 bases are shared with TRBD1. V trimming: 5 bases; J trimming: 1 base; junction bases outside the gene matches: 6. Germline V gene sequence: CDR1 SSHAT, CDR2 FNYEAQ (reference sequence). CDR3 length: 16 residues. Written as DNA, the CDR3 is TGTGCCAGCAGCATATACAGGGGGTTGAACACCGGGGAGCTGTTTTTT. The encoded protein is CASSIYRGLNTGELFF.

The V gene is TRBV2, the J gene TRBJ2-7; D may be TRBD2 (5 bases). CDR1 is SNHLY, CDR2 FYNNEI, per germline. Trimming took 6 bases from V and 3 from J, leaving 6 bases between them. The CDR3 loop spans 11 amino acids. As DNA, the CDR3 is TGTGCCAGCAGCGACTACTACGAGCAGTACTTC. Protein: CASSDYYEQYF.

This clone was observed a few times. The gene calls are TRBV5-6 and TRBJ2-7, with TRBD2 identical over 7 bases. Losses at the gene ends were 1 base for V and 5 bases for J; bases not matched to a gene: 9. Germline V lookup: CDR1 SGHDT, CDR2 YYEEEE. The CDR3 runs 15 residues. The CDR3 coding sequence is TGTGCCAGCAGCTTGTGGGGGGGAGGGACCCACGAGCAGTACTTC. It encodes CASSLWGGGTHEQYF.

CDR3 nucleotide sequence: TGTGCCAGCAGTTTGATCGGGTACGAGCAGTACTTC. Protein product: CASSLIGYEQYF. The V and J genes are TRBV6-5 and TRBJ2-7; D is undetermined. There are 12 residues in the CDR3. The ends were cut back, 4 bases at V and 4 bases at J, with 8 bases in the middle. Germline V gives CDR1 MNHEY, CDR2 SVGAGI.

This clone occurred a few times. V and J are TRBV9 and TRBJ2-3, with 13 positions matching TRBD2. The length of the CDR3 is 16 residues. Germline-derived CDR1 and CDR2 are SGDLS and YYNGEE. The J segment lost 5 bases and the V segment lost 2 bases, leaving 5 bases of the junction unmatched. CDR3 DNA sequence: TGTGCCAGCAGCGTTCGACTAGCGGGGGGAGGAGATACGCAGTATTTT. This encodes CASSVRLAGGGDTQYF.

This clone is a singleton in its sample. V usage is TRBV27 and J usage is TRBJ2-4, with D tentatively TRBD1 (6 bases). This CDR3 region has 13 residues. V was shortened by 6 bases and J by 3 bases, with 9 bases between the two germline ends. The V gene's germline CDR1 is MNHEY and CDR2 SMNVEV (reference sequence). CDR3 region: CASSLGGKNIQYF. Here the CDR3 DNA reads TGTGCCAGCAGCTTAGGGGGCAAAAACATTCAGTACTTC.

The rearrangement joins TRBV27 to TRBJ2-7; TRBD2 might be the D (6 bases). The V gene's germline CDR1 is MNHEY and CDR2 SMNVEV (reference sequence). This CDR3 spans 16 amino acids. The V end was cut by 0 bases, the J end by 0 bases, with 12 bases between. The CDR3 coding sequence is TGTGCCAGCAGTTTATCCGGAGGGGACTCCTCCTACGAGCAGTACTTC. Translating gives CASSLSGGDSSYEQYF.

A note on this clone: The sample holds other DNA sequences that translate to the same CDR3. The V call is TRBV6-1, the J call TRBJ1-5; no definite D call. The CDR3 runs 15 residues. V was cut by 1 base and J by 6 bases, with 13 bases left in between. Germline CDR1 reads MNHNS; CDR2 reads SASEGT. CDR3 DNA sequence: TGTGCCAGCAGTGAAGGGCGAGCCATGGGTCAGCCCCAGCATTTT. Translated: CASSEGRAMGQPQHF.

The chain combines TRBV9 with TRBJ2-2; D is unclear. The CDR3 is made up of 11 amino acids. Per germline, CDR1 SGDLS and CDR2 YYNGEE. V was shortened by 3 bases and J by 6 bases, with 3 bases between the two germline ends. The CDR3 sequence is CASSEPGELFF. For the CDR3, the DNA is TGTGCCAGCAGCGAGCCCGGGGAGCTGTTTTTT.

V and J are TRBV7-2 and TRBJ2-3, with D hard to call. Germline V gene data show CDR1 as SGHTA and CDR2 as FQGNSA. V lost 6 bases and J lost 2, with 9 bases in between. This CDR3 has 13 amino acids. The CDR3 protein is CASREMVTDTQYF. For the CDR3, the DNA is TGTGCCAGCAGGGAGATGGTCACAGATACGCAGTATTTT.

The chain is built from TRBV5-4 and TRBJ1-2; possibly TRBD1 for D (6 bases). Germline V gene lookup returns CDR1 SGHNT and CDR2 YYREEE (reference sequence). The V end was cut by 2 bases, the J end by 3 bases, with 14 bases between. This CDR3 has 15 amino acids. This CDR3 is CASSLGQLQDYGYTF. The CDR3 coding sequence is TGTGCCAGCAGCTTAGGACAGCTGCAGGACTATGGCTACACCTTC.